These T cell receptor beta chains were read from a single sample in a study of T cell responses to AZD1222 COVID-19 vaccine. The method was immunoSEQ multiplex PCR; TCRdb's version includes in-frame clones alone and lacks a portion of them. Of approximately 120,000 clones in the sample, about 89% were seen once. Here the sequenced sample was peripheral blood, taken on day 0 of AZD1222 vaccination. Receptor source: an adult in good health. Each CDR3 is given with its conserved first and last residue. Fields, in order: clone size, D gene, J gene, V gene, CDR3 DNA, CDR3 protein. D genes are given only for firm matches. Clone size is shown for a subset of rows, as once, few, many or a class of expanded clone.

clone size: -
D gene: TRBD2
J gene: TRBJ2-1
V gene: TRBV4-2
CDR3 DNA: TGTGCCAGCAGCCAAGCGGGGACTAGCGGGGGCAATGAGCAGTTCTTC
CDR3 protein: CASSQAGTSGGNEQFF

clone size: -
D gene: -
J gene: TRBJ1-3
V gene: TRBV30
CDR3 DNA: TGTGCCTGGAGCCCACAACGTAGGTTTCGGGCTGCTGGAAACACCATATATTTT
CDR3 protein: CAWSPQRRFRAAGNTIYF

clone size: -
D gene: -
J gene: TRBJ2-2
V gene: TRBV19
CDR3 DNA: TGTGCCAGTAGTATTGCACCCGACACCGGGGAGCTGTTTTTT
CDR3 protein: CASSIAPDTGELFF

clone size: -
D gene: TRBD1
J gene: TRBJ1-2
V gene: TRBV7-8
CDR3 DNA: TGTGCCAGCAGCCGGGACAGGTTCTATGGCTACACCTTC
CDR3 protein: CASSRDRFYGYTF

clone size: few
D gene: -
J gene: TRBJ2-3
V gene: TRBV19
CDR3 DNA: TGTGCCAGTAGTATAGATAATGCGGGGTATAGCACAGATACGCAGTATTTT
CDR3 protein: CASSIDNAGYSTDTQYF

clone size: -
D gene: TRBD2
J gene: TRBJ2-2
V gene: TRBV18
CDR3 DNA: TGTGCCAGCTCACCTCGGGAGGGCCTGGTCGGGGAGCTGTTTTTT
CDR3 protein: CASSPREGLVGELFF

clone size: -
D gene: TRBD2
J gene: TRBJ2-3
V gene: TRBV7-3
CDR3 DNA: TGTGCCAGCAGCCCTGGGCTAGCGGGAGTGAGAGATACGCAGTATTTT
CDR3 protein: CASSPGLAGVRDTQYF

clone size: -
D gene: -
J gene: TRBJ2-5
V gene: TRBV25-1
CDR3 DNA: TGTGCCAGCAGTCGTCACGGGACTGCCCAAGAGACCCAGTACTTC
CDR3 protein: CASSRHGTAQETQYF

clone size: -
D gene: TRBD2
J gene: TRBJ2-4
V gene: TRBV28
CDR3 DNA: TGTGCCAGCAGTTCCCAGCGGACTAGTAACATTCAGTACTTC
CDR3 protein: CASSSQRTSNIQYF

clone size: -
D gene: TRBD1
J gene: TRBJ1-2
V gene: TRBV28
CDR3 DNA: TGTGCCAGCAGTTCAGGGGGCCAGGGCTACACCTTC
CDR3 protein: CASSSGGQGYTF

clone size: -
D gene: TRBD1
J gene: TRBJ1-2
V gene: TRBV5-6
CDR3 DNA: TGTGCCAGCAGGACACTACAGGGGGCGGCTAACTATGGCTACACCTTC
CDR3 protein: CASRTLQGAANYGYTF

clone size: -
D gene: -
J gene: TRBJ1-5
V gene: TRBV30
CDR3 DNA: TGTGCCTGGAGTGTAAGGGGAAGCAATCAGCCCCAGCATTTT
CDR3 protein: CAWSVRGSNQPQHF